A selection of T cell receptor beta chains follows, all from one sample in a study of identical twins' blood T cells. TCRdb reanalysed the 5' RACE reads using MiXCR and keeps one entry per CDR3 protein. The sample records a few hundred thousand distinct CDR3 sequences, over 25% being singletons. Specimen: PBMCs. The source of these receptors is a woman aged 18-50 years in good health. Both conserved end residues are part of each CDR3. Each record gives: V gene, J gene, CDR3 length, clone size, D gene, CDR3 protein. A D gene is named only where the DNA matches it firmly. The size of a clone is reported for some rows only, either as once, few or many, or as a class for expanded clones.

TRBV10-3	TRBJ2-1	13	-	TRBD2	CVTSTSGSSKQFF
TRBV25-1	TRBJ2-1	15	few	TRBD1	CASSEYRGPGNEQFF
TRBV12-3/TRBV12-4	TRBJ1-1	14	many	TRBD1	CASSPQGMNTEAFF
TRBV7-9	TRBJ1-4	14	-	TRBD1	CASSLQGDGEKLFF
TRBV12-3/TRBV12-4	TRBJ1-5	13	-	-	CASSLIREQPQHF
TRBV6-1	TRBJ1-5	14	few	-	CASSGTRLNQPQHF
TRBV19	TRBJ2-1	15	-	-	CASSMWEGPRGGQFF
TRBV18	TRBJ2-3	14	-	-	CASSSNWYTDTQYF
TRBV20-1	TRBJ1-4	13	-	-	CSAREHYVEKLFF
TRBV27	TRBJ1-2	14	-	-	CASRIGTVRGGCTF
TRBV6-5	TRBJ2-1	15	-	-	CASNEGRSSYNEQFF
TRBV24-1	TRBJ2-1	16	-	TRBD2	CATSDNCGGSYNEQFF
TRBV11-2	TRBJ1-1	15	-	-	CASSLRDTANTEAFF
TRBV20-1	TRBJ2-1	13	once	-	CSAKHTGYNEQFF
TRBV14	TRBJ2-1	16	few	TRBD1	CASSRLTGGMYNEQFF
TRBV11-3	TRBJ2-3	16	many	TRBD2	CASSSRTSGRSDTQYF
TRBV20-1	TRBJ1-1	14	many	TRBD1	CSARGIWDRPEAFF
TRBV14	TRBJ1-6	16	few	-	CASSQEDGSYNSPLHF
TRBV4-3	TRBJ2-3	14	few	-	CASSQDINTDTQYF
TRBV7-9	TRBJ1-6	15	-	-	CASSLEVSYNSPLHF
TRBV11-2	TRBJ2-1	16	-	TRBD2	CASSLAAGGRYNEQFF
TRBV7-6	TRBJ2-2	16	many	-	CASSLSFGGITGELFF
TRBV5-1	TRBJ1-2	13	many	-	CASSLRGAHDYTF
TRBV27	TRBJ1-4	14	-	-	CASSLNPRGQKLFF
TRBV7-2	TRBJ2-3	15	once	TRBD1	CASRWTGRFTDTQYF
TRBV12-3/TRBV12-4	TRBJ1-5	13	few	-	CASSFSPSAPQHF
TRBV5-1	TRBJ1-2	14	many	-	CASSSTVENYGYTF
TRBV19	TRBJ1-1	13	-	-	CAGKEGWGTEAFF
TRBV29-1	TRBJ2-7	14	-	TRBD1	CSVAPGQGRYEQYF
TRBV20-1	TRBJ1-1	12	-	-	CSAQAGNTEAFF
TRBV6-6	TRBJ1-1	17	many	TRBD1	CASIHTGGRGRVTEAFF
TRBV29-1	TRBJ1-1	11	-	TRBD1	CSATGQAEAFF
TRBV19	TRBJ2-1	15	-	-	CASRRTSHSYNEQFF
TRBV27	TRBJ1-1	21	few	TRBD1	CASSLPSRDRERIRGNTEAFF
TRBV5-1	TRBJ2-7	14	few	-	CASSTLGHSYEQYF
TRBV27	TRBJ1-4	14	few	-	CASSYKATNEKLFF
TRBV13	TRBJ1-1	14	-	-	CASSSLYRDTEAFF
TRBV6-5	TRBJ1-1	15	few	-	CASSLQGPGGTEAFF
TRBV11-2	TRBJ2-1	15	few	TRBD2	CASRQLAGIYNEQFF
TRBV7-9	TRBJ1-4	15	-	-	CASSSLQGANEKLFF
TRBV20-1	TRBJ1-1	13	many	-	CSARDQRMTEAFF
TRBV4-3	TRBJ1-4	18	-	-	CASSQDFTSGATNEKLFF
TRBV20-1	TRBJ1-1	12	many	-	CSARNPNTEAFF
TRBV29-1	TRBJ1-2	14	many	TRBD1	CSVEDTDRVYGYTF
TRBV7-2	TRBJ2-5	13	few	-	CASSLVGAETQYF
TRBV6-5	TRBJ1-5	14	many	-	CASSVPGIDQPQHF
TRBV20-1	TRBJ2-5	11	once	-	CSARGTETQYF
TRBV6-2/TRBV6-3	TRBJ1-2	14	-	-	CASSYDPKNYGYTF
TRBV4-3	TRBJ2-1	19	once	TRBD2	CASSSRTSGRESSYNEEFF